The 11 T cell receptor beta chains listed next were all sequenced from one sample in a study of blood T cells in healthy people across ages. A sample-barcoded 5' primer and a J-beta primer mix were used in a second PCR of roughly 6 to 12 cycles. TCRdb re-called the 5' RACE reads through MiXCR, storing one row per CDR3 protein. This sample carries 1,300,000 or so distinct CDR3 sequences, approximately 60% of them seen once, and the ten largest clones take 6.5% to 8.5%. The sequencing sample was made of blood. The receptor source for this set is a young man in good health.

In this sample, this clonotype turned up once. The chain links TRBV20-1 to TRBJ2-6; D might be TRBD1 (6 bases). This CDR3 is 15 amino acids long. The V gene lost 2 bases and the J gene lost 0 bases, with 8 bases spanning the gap. Germline V gives CDR1 DFQATT, CDR2 SNEGSKA (reference sequence). The DNA of the CDR3 is TGCAGTGCTAGAAGGGGGTACTCTGGGGCCAACGTCCTGACTTTC. Protein: CSARRGYSGANVLTF.

J is TRBJ2-1 and V is TRBV10-3; 11 positions agree with TRBD2. Per the germline V gene, CDR1 is ENHRY and CDR2 is SYGVKD. V lost 6 bases to trimming and J lost 2 bases; unmatched junction nucleotides: 6. The CDR3 has 16 amino acids. CDR3 in amino acids: CAIRVGLAEPYNEQFF. For the CDR3, the DNA is TGTGCCATCAGAGTGGGACTAGCGGAGCCCTACAATGAGCAGTTCTTC.

The CDR3 loop reads CSARLARAQFF. DNA for the CDR3: TGCAGTGCTAGATTAGCGAGGGCCCAGTTCTTC. The chain recombines TRBV20-1 with TRBJ2-1; D is perhaps TRBD2 (5 bases). V shed 2 bases and J shed 13 bases, with 12 bases lying between them. The CDR3 totals 11 residues. In germline, CDR1 is DFQATT, CDR2 SNEGSKA (reference sequence).

The J gene is TRBJ2-7, the V gene TRBV28; D unclear. Per the germline V gene, CDR1 is MDHEN and CDR2 is SYDVKM. This CDR3 spans 14 amino acids. V lost 5 bases, J lost 3 bases, and 14 bases lay in between. The CDR3 DNA sequence: TGTGCCAGCAGTCGGATAGGCGTTGGCTACGAGCAGTACTTC. It translates to CASSRIGVGYEQYF.

This sequence joins TRBV7-9 and TRBJ2-7; possibly TRBD1 for D (6 bases). V lost 4 bases, J lost 3 bases, and 16 bases lay in between. Germline loops: CDR1 SEHNR, CDR2 FQNEAQ (reference sequence). This CDR3 contains 15 residues. CDR3 sequence reads: CASSSTGLYLYEQYF. In DNA, the CDR3 is TGTGCCAGCAGCTCAACAGGGTTGTATCTCTACGAGCAGTACTTC.

This clonotype turned up a few times. The rearrangement uses TRBV24-1 and TRBJ2-7; the D gene is possibly TRBD1 (6 bases). This CDR3 is 13 amino acids long. With 7 bases removed from V and 7 bases from J, the gap between germline ends came to 16 bases. CDR1 is KGHDR, CDR2 SFDVKD, per germline. The CDR3 region is CATSQGSLGEQYF. The DNA of the CDR3 is TGTGCCACCAGCCAGGGGAGCCTAGGGGAGCAGTACTTC.

The chain links TRBV4-2 to TRBJ2-1; 10 bases line up with TRBD2. Trimming cost V 3 bases and J 6 bases; bases outside gene matches: 5. This CDR3 is built from 15 residues. The germline CDR1 and CDR2 sequences are LGHNA and YNFKEQ. CDR3 coding DNA: TGTGCCAGCAGCCACCATACTAGCGGGACCAATGAGCAGTTCTTC. It is translated as CASSHHTSGTNEQFF.

The chain employs TRBV21-1 and TRBJ2-7; the table gives TRBD1 as D, unverified against the DNA. The J call may not be correct, given that the DNA end is closer to TRBJ2-5. TRBV21-1 is described as a pseudogene. CDR3 length: 13 residues. The CDR3 sequence: CASTREGLETQYF. The CDR3 bases are TGTGCCAGCACCAGAGAGGGGCTGGAGACCCAGTACTTC.

The V gene is TRBV4-1, the J gene TRBJ1-1; unclear D gene. Germline assignment: CDR1 MGHRA and CDR2 YSYEKL. V was trimmed by 2 bases and J by 3 bases, leaving 7 bases between them. CDR3 length: 13 residues. The CDR3 loop is CASSQRWYTEAFF. The CDR3 nucleotides read TGCGCCAGCAGCCAACGCTGGTACACTGAAGCTTTCTTT.

The chain links TRBV20-1 to TRBJ2-1, with unresolved D. Trimming removed 6 bases at V and 2 bases at J, with 11 bases between. Per the germline V gene, CDR1 is DFQATT and CDR2 is SNEGSKA (reference sequence). This CDR3 contains 13 residues. The CDR3 region is CSAVLSTYNEQFF. CDR3 coding DNA: TGCAGTGCGGTCCTAAGTACCTACAATGAGCAGTTCTTC.

The J gene is TRBJ2-1, the V gene TRBV29-1, with D hard to call. Germline V gene sequence: CDR1 SQVTM, CDR2 ANQGSEA. This CDR3 comprises 16 residues. V dropped 4 bases and J dropped 2 bases, with 18 bases sitting between them. CDR3 in DNA: TGCAGCGTTGTATTTAGGCAACTTGGAACCTACAATGAGCAGTTCTTC. It specifies CSVVFRQLGTYNEQFF.